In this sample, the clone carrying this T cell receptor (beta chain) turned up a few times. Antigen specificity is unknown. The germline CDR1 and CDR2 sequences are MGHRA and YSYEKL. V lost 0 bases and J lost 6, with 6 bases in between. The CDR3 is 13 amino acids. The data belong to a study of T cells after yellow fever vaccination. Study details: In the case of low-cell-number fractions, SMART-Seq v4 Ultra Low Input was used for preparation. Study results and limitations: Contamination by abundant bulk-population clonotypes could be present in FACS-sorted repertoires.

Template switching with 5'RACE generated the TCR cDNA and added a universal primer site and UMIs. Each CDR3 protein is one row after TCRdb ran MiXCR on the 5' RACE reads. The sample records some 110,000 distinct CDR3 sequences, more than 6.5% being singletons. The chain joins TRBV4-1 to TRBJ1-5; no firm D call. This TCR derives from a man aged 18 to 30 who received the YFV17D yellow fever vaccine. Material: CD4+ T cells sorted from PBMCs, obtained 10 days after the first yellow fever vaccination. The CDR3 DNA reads TGCGCCAGCAGCCAAGATGGTGGTCAGCCCCAGCATTTT. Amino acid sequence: CASSQDGGQPQHF.